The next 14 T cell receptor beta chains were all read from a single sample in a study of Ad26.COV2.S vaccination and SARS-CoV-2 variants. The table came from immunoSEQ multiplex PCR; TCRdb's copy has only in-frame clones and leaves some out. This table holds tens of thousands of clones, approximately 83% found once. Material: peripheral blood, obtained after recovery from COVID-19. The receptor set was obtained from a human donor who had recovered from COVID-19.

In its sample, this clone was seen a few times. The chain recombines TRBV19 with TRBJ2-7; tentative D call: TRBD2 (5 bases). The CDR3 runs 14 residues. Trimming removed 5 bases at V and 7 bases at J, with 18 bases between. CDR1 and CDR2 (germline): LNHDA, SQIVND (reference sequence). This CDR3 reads CASSQATLGGEQYF. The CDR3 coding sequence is TGTGCCAGTAGTCAAGCCACTCTTGGAGGTGAGCAGTACTTC.

In DNA, the CDR3 is TGCAGTGCTAGAAAGGGGGGGGAGCAGTACTTC. Protein product: CSARKGGEQYF. V gene TRBV20-1 combines with J gene TRBJ2-7; the D gene is possibly TRBD2 (7 bases). The CDR3 runs 11 residues. The germline CDR1 and CDR2 sequences are DFQATT and SNEGSKA (reference sequence). The ends were cut back, 2 bases at V and 7 bases at J, with 9 bases in the middle.

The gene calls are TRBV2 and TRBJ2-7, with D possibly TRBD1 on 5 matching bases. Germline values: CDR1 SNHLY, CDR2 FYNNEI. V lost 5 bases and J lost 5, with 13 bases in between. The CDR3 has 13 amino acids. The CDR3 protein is CASSFARQNEQYV. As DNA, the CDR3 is TGTGCCAGCAGTTTCGCCCGACAGAACGAGCAGTACGTC.

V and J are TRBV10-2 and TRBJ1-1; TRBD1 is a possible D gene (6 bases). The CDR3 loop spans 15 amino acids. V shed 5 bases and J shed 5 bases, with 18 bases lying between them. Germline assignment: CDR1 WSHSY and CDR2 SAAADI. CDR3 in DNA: TGCGCCAGCAGTACACCGGAAACAGGGCGGACTGAAGCTTTCTTT. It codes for CASSTPETGRTEAFF.

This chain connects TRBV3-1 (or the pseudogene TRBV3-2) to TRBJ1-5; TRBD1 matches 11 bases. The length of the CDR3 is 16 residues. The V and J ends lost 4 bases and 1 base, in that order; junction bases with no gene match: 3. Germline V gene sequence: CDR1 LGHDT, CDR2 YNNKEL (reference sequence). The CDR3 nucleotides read TGTGCCAGCAGCCCCGGGACAGGGGGAAGCAATCAGCCCCAGCATTTT. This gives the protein CASSPGTGGSNQPQHF.

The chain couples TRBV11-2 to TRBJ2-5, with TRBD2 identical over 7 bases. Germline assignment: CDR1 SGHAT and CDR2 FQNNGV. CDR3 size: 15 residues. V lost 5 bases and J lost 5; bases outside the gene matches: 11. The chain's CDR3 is CASSPTPWGGETQYF. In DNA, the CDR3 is TGTGCCAGCAGCCCTACCCCGTGGGGGGGTGAGACCCAGTACTTC. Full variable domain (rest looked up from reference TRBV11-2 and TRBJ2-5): EAGVAQSPRYKIIEKRQSVAFWCNPISGHATLYWYQQILGQGPKLLIQFQNNGVVDDSQLPKDRFSAERLKGVDSTLKIQPAKLEDSAVYLCASSPTPWGGETQYFGPGTRLLVL.

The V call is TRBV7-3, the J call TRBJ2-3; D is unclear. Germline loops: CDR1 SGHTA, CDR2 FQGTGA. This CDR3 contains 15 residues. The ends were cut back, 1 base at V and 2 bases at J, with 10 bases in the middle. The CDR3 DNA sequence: TGTGCCAGCAGCTTAAACGGGCCGATCACAGATACGCAGTATTTT. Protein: CASSLNGPITDTQYF.

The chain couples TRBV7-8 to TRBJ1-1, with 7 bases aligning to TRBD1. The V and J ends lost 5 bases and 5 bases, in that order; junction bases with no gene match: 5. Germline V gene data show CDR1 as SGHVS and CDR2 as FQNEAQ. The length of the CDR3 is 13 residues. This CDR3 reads CASSRQGGTEAFF. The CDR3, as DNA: TGTGCCAGCAGCCGACAGGGCGGAACTGAAGCTTTCTTT.

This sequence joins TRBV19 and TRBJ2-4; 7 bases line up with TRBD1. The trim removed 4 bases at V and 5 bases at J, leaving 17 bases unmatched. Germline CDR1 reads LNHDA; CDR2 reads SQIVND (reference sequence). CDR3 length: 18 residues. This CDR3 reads CASSTPFNRGEAQNIQYF. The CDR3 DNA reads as TGTGCCAGTAGTACCCCATTCAACAGGGGTGAGGCACAAAACATTCAGTACTTC.

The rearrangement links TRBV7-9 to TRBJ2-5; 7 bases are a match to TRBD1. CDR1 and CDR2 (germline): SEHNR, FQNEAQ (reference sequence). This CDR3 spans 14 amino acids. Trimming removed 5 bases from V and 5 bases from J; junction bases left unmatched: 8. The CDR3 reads CASSPPGGRETQYF. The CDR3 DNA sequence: TGTGCCAGCAGCCCCCCAGGGGGTAGGGAGACCCAGTACTTC.

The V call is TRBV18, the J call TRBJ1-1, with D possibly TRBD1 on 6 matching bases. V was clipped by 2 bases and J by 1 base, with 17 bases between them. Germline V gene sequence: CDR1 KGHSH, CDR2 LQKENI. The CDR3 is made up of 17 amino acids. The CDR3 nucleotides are TGTGCCAGCTCACCAGGGGGCGGGGTCGGGGCGAACACTGAAGCTTTCTTT. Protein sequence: CASSPGGGVGANTEAFF.

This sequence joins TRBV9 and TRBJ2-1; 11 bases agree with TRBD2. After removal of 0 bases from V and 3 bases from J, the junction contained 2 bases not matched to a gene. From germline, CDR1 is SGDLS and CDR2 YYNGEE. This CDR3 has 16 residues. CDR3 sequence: CASSVGGLAVYNEQFF. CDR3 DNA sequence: TGTGCCAGCAGCGTAGGGGGACTAGCGGTCTACAATGAGCAGTTCTTC.

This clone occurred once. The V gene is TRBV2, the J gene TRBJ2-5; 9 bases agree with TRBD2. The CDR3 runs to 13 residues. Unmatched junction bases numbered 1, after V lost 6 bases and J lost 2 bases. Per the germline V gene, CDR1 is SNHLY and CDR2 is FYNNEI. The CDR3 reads CASRGLAQETQYF. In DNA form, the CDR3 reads TGTGCCAGCAGGGGACTAGCTCAAGAGACCCAGTACTTC.

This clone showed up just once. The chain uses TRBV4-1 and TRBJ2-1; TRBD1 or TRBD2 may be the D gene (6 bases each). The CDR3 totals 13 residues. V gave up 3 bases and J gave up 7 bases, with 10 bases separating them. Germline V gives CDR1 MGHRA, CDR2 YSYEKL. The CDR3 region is CASSQGAGNEQFF. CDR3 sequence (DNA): TGCGCCAGCAGCCAGGGGGCGGGAAATGAGCAGTTCTTC.